This T cell receptor beta chain was sequenced during a study of blood T cell repertoires in COVID-19. Measured with immunoSEQ multiplex PCR; TCRdb has only the in-frame clones, and not every one. The sample yields around 190,000 clones, over 80% seen once. The CDR3 is made up of 15 amino acids. Germline V gene lookup returns CDR1 WNHNN and CDR2 SYGVQD (reference sequence). The ends lost 8 bases at V and 4 bases at J; junction bases unmatched: 11. This receptor was obtained from a woman in her sixties with COVID-19, enrolled during active disease. The sequenced sample was peripheral blood. This rearrangement joins TRBV10-1 to TRBJ2-3; 8 nucleotides agree with TRBD2. The CDR3 DNA reads as TGCGCCAGCGAGTATTGGACGGGGGGGGCAGATACGCAGTATTTT. As protein: CASEYWTGGADTQYF.